The source of this TCR beta chain is a study of blood T cells in healthy people across ages. Every donor gave approximately 10 milliliters of peripheral blood. This CDR3 region has 18 residues. Germline CDR1 reads MNHNS; CDR2 reads SASEGT. This clonotype was seen only a few times. The target antigen is unknown. It was with a sample-barcoded 5' primer and a J-beta primer mix that a second PCR of roughly 6 to 12 cycles was run. TCRdb reprocessed the 5' RACE reads with MiXCR, giving one entry per CDR3 protein. This sample yields 700,000 to 900,000 distinct CDR3 sequences, of which more than 25% are seen a single time; around 2.9% belongs to the top ten. Study-level findings and limits: TCR beta diversity per million T cells fell roughly linearly with age.

Another study also made use of these data, one on T cells of mothers and their children. As that report states: Thymic selection molds TCR recombination output in much the same way for related pairs as for unrelated pairs.

The receptor's source is a boy younger than 18 in good health. Sequencing was carried out using blood. The chain couples TRBV6-1 to TRBJ2-1; 7 bases agree with TRBD1. Gene TRBJ2-7 matches the end of the DNA better, so the J call may be wrong. The CDR3 loop is CASSDPEGGYLIPYEQYF. The CDR3 DNA is TGTGCCAGCAGTGACCCAGAAGGGGGCTACTTGATCCCCTACGAGCAGTACTTC.